The entry that follows covers one T cell receptor beta chain sequence. Its antigen is currently unknown. This sample's time point: after neoadjuvant nivolumab, at surgical resection. Patients had HPV-negative, locally advanced oral cavity squamous cell carcinoma. These data belong to a study of neoadjuvant anti-PD-1 for oral cavity cancer. Study summary: Before surgery, most patients got three to four biweekly 3 mg/kg nivolumab doses. Study-level results: Treg/Th17 ratio rose with pretreatment blood and fell with post-treatment tumor TCRbeta clonality.

CDR1 and CDR2 from the germline V gene are SNHLY and FYNNEI. With V trimmed by 2 bases and J by 14 bases, 11 bases remained unmatched. The CDR3 loop spans 15 amino acids. Six replicates per PBMC sample, mostly from around 500 ng of genomic DNA. Assay: immunoSEQ multiplex PCR; the TCRdb copy retains only in-frame clones and omits some. The profile shows around 8,400 clones, around 74% of them singletons. Sequencing was performed on PBMCs, taken after nivolumab (anti-PD-1) treatment. The chain links TRBV2 to TRBJ2-3, with 12 bases matching TRBD2. The receptor was derived from a person between 40 and 79 years old with oral cavity squamous cell carcinoma. CDR3 nucleotide sequence: TGTGCCAGCAGTGAAAATAGTCTAGCGGGGGGGGCGTTGTATTTT. Translated: CASSENSLAGGALYF.